Shown below are 2 T cell receptor beta chains from a single sample sequenced in a study of blood T cell repertoires in COVID-19. Measured with immunoSEQ multiplex PCR; TCRdb has only the in-frame clones, and not every one. The sample lists hundreds of thousands of clones; roughly four fifths were seen once. The sample comprised peripheral blood. The origin of the receptors is a woman older than 75 with acute or convalescent COVID-19.

The V and J genes are TRBV6-1 and TRBJ2-4, with 7 bases that match TRBD1. Germline CDR1 MNHNS, CDR2 SASEGT. The CDR3 covers 13 residues. The junction had 4 bases not matched to a gene; V was cut back by 3 bases and J by 8 bases. CDR3 in DNA: TGTGCCAGCAGTGAGACAGGGTTCGACATTCAGTACTTC. Its protein is CASSETGFDIQYF.

The V gene is TRBV5-4, the J gene TRBJ2-5; possibly TRBD1 for D (6 bases). The CDR3 length is 16 residues. The V end lost 0 bases, the J end lost 5 bases, and 17 bases lay between the germline ends. CDR1 is SGHNT and CDR2 is YYREEE in the germline V gene (reference sequence). The CDR3 DNA sequence: TGTGCCAGCAGCTTGGCCTCAGGGTTTAGGGGGGAGACCCAGTACTTC. Translation gives CASSLASGFRGETQYF.